In its sample, the clone carrying this T cell receptor beta chain was seen many times. Antigen specificity is unknown. This record comes from a study of T-cell reconstitution after alpha-beta-depleted transplantation in children. Whole-study results and caveats: The origin of high day-60 TCRbeta diversity in some patients lay in surviving recipient T cells and thymic progenitors. One year after transplant, T-cell counts and diversity came mostly from newly produced T cells. Expanded graft clones numbering several hundred reportedly gave rise to alpha-beta T cells about two months after transplant.

With V trimmed by 1 base and J by 6 bases, 4 bases remained unmatched. The germline V gene encodes CDR1 SGHNT and CDR2 YYREEE (reference sequence). The CDR3 has 15 amino acids. Construction of the TCRbeta library involved unique molecular identifiers. TCRdb re-called the PCR reads with MiXCR, one entry per CDR3 protein. The sample carries some 80,000 distinct CDR3 sequences, around a sixth recorded once. This receptor was identified in a male patient between 2 and 10 years old who had a stem cell transplant for acute lymphoblastic leukemia, so the T cells may come from the graft donor. Sequenced material: PBMCs, mostly from graft donor cells, taken 360 days after TCRalphabeta/CD19-depleted stem cell transplant. The chain carries TRBV5-4 and TRBJ1-2; 12 nucleotides match TRBD1. The CDR3 coding sequence is TGTGCCAGCAGCTTGTGGGGGACAGGGGGCGATGGCTACACCTTC. It specifies CASSLWGTGGDGYTF.